This T cell receptor (beta chain) emerged from a study of cytomegalovirus exposure and HLA in healthy donors. With 60 Vbeta and 13 Jbeta primers, the PCR was carried out. Only in-frame clones appear in the TCRdb table, and some are missing; sequencing was by immunoSEQ multiplex PCR. Counted here are about 210,000 clones, around 79% occurring once; the ten biggest clones make up roughly 0.4%. On this clone itself: Its antigen is still unknown.

This CDR3 is 15 amino acids long. Germline V gene sequence: CDR1 SGHRS, CDR2 YFSETQ. Trimming pared 3 bases from V and 3 bases from J, leaving 16 bases between. Findings and caveats of the study: The study assumed roughly uniform donor sequencing depth for presence/absence analyses.

The TCR originated in a male donor in good health and CMV-seropositive. The chain recombines TRBV5-1 with TRBJ2-7, with D possibly being TRBD2 (7 bases). The sequenced sample was PBMCs. The CDR3 reads CASSWGRGGLYEQYF. CDR3 sequence (DNA): TGCGCCAGCAGCTGGGGCAGGGGAGGGCTCTACGAGCAGTACTTC.